This T cell receptor (beta chain) stems from a study of blood T cell repertoires in COVID-19 (dated by TCRdb to the early 2020s). With respect to the entire study: Collaborator samples came from the United States, Italy and Spain and covered acute and convalescent phases of COVID-19. The material from the prospective study consisted of cDNA or gDNA derived from T cells, B-cell-depleted T cells, or PBMCs. Deeply sampled blood TCRbeta repertoires from subjects exposed to, actively infected with, or recovered from COVID-19 were included in the dataset. The repertoires were released in a freely available public database intended as a resource for research on the immune response to SARS-CoV-2. Samples came from the ongoing ImmuneRACE study (first 160 participants) plus 1,254 subjects from 6 global collaborators. Sample metadata almost always included a de-identified subject ID, COVID-19 status, age in years and sex. Where available, HLA class I and class II types were taken from metadata supplied by the sample provider and were not determined by assay-based typing.

V is pared back by 4 bases and J by 5 bases, with 11 bases lying between the germline termini. The CDR3, from cysteine to phenylalanine, totals 13 residues. Only the CDR3 DNA is retained, 39 bases long and in frame from the first base. The germline V gene encodes CDR1 SGHRS and CDR2 YFSETQ. Beyond this particular receptor, the publication reports: The quantity of clinical and demographic metadata differed by source and by participant and was supplied without curation.

The immunoSEQ Assay, a bias-controlled multiplex PCR, was used to amplify TCRbeta CDR3 regions from genomic DNA. The original methods were these. Within the assay, amplification of reference gene primers was used to estimate how many nucleated cells each sample contained. To quantify the absolute abundance of each unique TCRbeta CDR3 rearrangement, sequence reads were collapsed and filtered. For each sample, productive Simpson clonality was calculated as the square root of Simpson's diversity index over productive rearrangements. TCRdb retrieved this table from immuneACCESS and kept in-frame rearrangements only. Not all clones are present; in checked studies, unresolved V genes account for under half, and no reason is known for the remainder. V and J calls and clone size are as listed in that table; D and trimming were resolved from the DNA. In all, the sample holds approximately 46,000 clones, and roughly 88% of those were seen once. The ten largest account for about 4% of the sample.

Collaborating institutions collected whole blood in K2EDTA tubes following their own protocols. For TCRbeta analysis, collaborator samples were shipped as frozen whole blood, as isolated PBMCs, or as DNA extracted from either sample type. About this clone itself: What antigen it recognizes has not been identified. Within one base of it there is no much larger clone, and no base qualities were kept.

Recombination connected TRBV5-1 to TRBJ2-3; D gene: possibly TRBD2, on 7 matching bases. The sequencing input was peripheral blood. The source of this sequence is a human donor in a cohort sampled during active COVID-19. CDR3 sequence: CASSLRGGDTQYF. The DNA is TGCGCCAGCAGCCTAAGGGGGGGAGATACGCAGTATTTT.